The 14 T cell receptor beta chains below come from one sample, sequenced in a study of T cells in localized non-small cell lung cancer. Clones were read by immunoSEQ multiplex PCR, and TCRdb kept only the in-frame ones, dropping some. Of 45,000 to 60,000 clones in the sample, roughly four fifths were seen once. Sequenced material: peripheral blood, taken before any cancer treatment. The receptors here all came from a female donor older than 55 with stage II squamous cell lung carcinoma.

The chain has TRBV6-1 and TRBJ2-5; possible D gene TRBD1, 5 bases. This CDR3 is 15 amino acids long. V shed 1 base and J shed 0 bases, with 9 bases lying between them. The V gene's germline CDR1 is MNHNS and CDR2 SASEGT. CDR3 residues: CASSEGGHYQETQYF. Here the CDR3 DNA reads TGTGCCAGCAGTGAAGGCGGACACTACCAAGAGACCCAGTACTTC.

The rearrangement joins TRBV27 to TRBJ1-6, with a weak D call TRBD1 (5 bases). CDR1 is MNHEY, CDR2 SMNVEV, per germline (reference sequence). V shed 5 bases and J shed 8 bases, with 22 bases lying between them. The CDR3 consists of 17 residues. The CDR3 bases are TGTGCCAGCAGTAAAACCGGGACGACAATAGGCGATTCACCCCTCCACTTT. This gives the protein CASSKTGTTIGDSPLHF.

This clone was counted a single time. V gene TRBV5-4 combines with J gene TRBJ2-1, with 9 nucleotides matching TRBD1. This CDR3 has 15 residues. The germline V gene has CDR1 SGHNT and CDR2 YYREEE (reference sequence). J gave up 5 bases and V 0 bases, and 3 bases lay outside the gene matches. The CDR3 region has the DNA TGTGCCAGCAGCTTGGTCGGGGACAGGGACAATGAGCAGTTCTTC. Protein: CASSLVGDRDNEQFF. Filled out from reference TRBV5-4 and TRBJ2-1, the complete variable domain reads ETGVTQSPTHLIKTRGQQVTLRCSSQSGHNTVSWYQQALGQGPQFIFQYYREEENGRGNFPPRFSGLQFPNYSSELNVNALELDDSALYLCASSLVGDRDNEQFFGPGTRLTVL.

This chain links TRBV5-1 with TRBJ1-1; a weak D match, TRBD1 (5 bases). The V gene's germline CDR1 is SGHRS and CDR2 YFSETQ. Trimming took 0 bases from V and 9 from J, leaving 12 bases between them. The CDR3 consists of 13 residues. The CDR3 sequence is CASSLAGGYQAFF. CDR3 in DNA: TGCGCCAGCAGCTTGGCCGGGGGATACCAAGCTTTCTTT.

The V gene is TRBV5-1, the J gene TRBJ2-7, with D possibly TRBD1 on 6 matching bases. Trimming took 0 bases from V and 0 from J, leaving 13 bases between them. The CDR3 runs 16 residues. Germline loops: CDR1 SGHRS, CDR2 YFSETQ. The CDR3 bases are TGCGCCAGCAGCTTGGAGGGTCGGACAGTCTCCTACGAGCAGTACTTC. Translation: CASSLEGRTVSYEQYF.

The rearrangement links TRBV5-6 to TRBJ2-1, with D possibly being TRBD1 (6 bases). Germline loops: CDR1 SGHDT, CDR2 YYEEEE. Trimming shortened V by 0 bases and J by 10 bases, and 23 bases separated the two germline ends. The CDR3 extends over 17 amino acids. CDR3 DNA sequence: TGTGCCAGCAGCTTGGGGACAGACTACTCGACTTTTGGGGAGCAGTTCTTC. Its translation: CASSLGTDYSTFGEQFF.

This sequence joins TRBV19 and TRBJ1-4; 7 bases fit TRBD1. CDR1 and CDR2 from the germline V gene are LNHDA and SQIVND (reference sequence). J gave up 7 bases and V 5 bases, and 10 bases lay outside the gene matches. CDR3 length equals 15 residues. DNA for the CDR3: TGTGCCAGTAGTCCAGAGACAGGGAGGGGTGAAAAACTGTTTTTT. As protein: CASSPETGRGEKLFF.

The J gene is TRBJ1-2, the V gene TRBV11-3; 9 bases map to TRBD1. Trimming cost V 3 bases and J 4 bases; bases outside gene matches: 18. The CDR3 contains 19 residues. Germline V gene data show CDR1 as SGHNT and CDR2 as YENEEA. CDR3 protein: CASSFPLRTRDRVPYGYTF. The CDR3 DNA reads as TGTGCCAGCAGCTTTCCCCTAAGGACCCGGGACAGGGTCCCCTATGGCTACACCTTC.

CDR3: CASSRSKQGLGAFF. DNA for the CDR3: TGTGCCAGCAGCAGAAGTAAACAGGGCCTAGGGGCTTTCTTT. The chain employs TRBV21-1 and TRBJ1-1; TRBD1 is the table's D call and was not checked against the DNA. TRBV21-1 is a pseudogene. The CDR3 length is 14 residues.

The chain couples TRBV5-6 to TRBJ2-7; D remains unclear. V lost 5 bases, J lost 7 bases, and 13 bases lay in between. The CDR3 extends over 12 amino acids. From germline, CDR1 is SGHDT and CDR2 YYEEEE. The CDR3 region has the DNA TGTGCCAGCAGTTTTGATCCCCGGGAGCAGTACTTC. Its translation: CASSFDPREQYF.

This chain connects TRBV7-2 to TRBJ2-3, with 8 nucleotides matching TRBD2. The germline V gene encodes CDR1 SGHTA and CDR2 FQGNSA. The length of the CDR3 is 14 residues. V shed 6 bases, J shed 3 bases, and the junction held 5 bases outside the gene matches. The CDR3 spells CASRFSGETDTQYF. The DNA of the CDR3 is TGTGCCAGCAGATTTAGCGGGGAGACAGATACGCAGTATTTT.

The CDR3 sequence is CASSRDTILGANVLTF. CDR3 DNA sequence: TGTGCCAGCAGTAGGGACACTATTCTTGGGGCCAACGTCCTGACTTTC. This chain connects TRBV25-1 to TRBJ2-6; D is perhaps TRBD1 (6 bases). Trimming removed 5 bases from V and 3 bases from J, with 14 bases in between. Germline CDR1 and CDR2: MGHDK and SYGVNS. The CDR3 totals 16 residues.

The rearrangement joins TRBV27 to TRBJ2-3; the D gene is possibly TRBD2 (5 bases). The CDR3 length is 14 residues. CDR1 MNHEY and CDR2 SMNVEV come from the germline V gene (reference sequence). V lost 8 bases, J lost 1 base, and 13 bases lay in between. In DNA, the CDR3 is TGTGCCAGCCGTAAGGCGGGCGGCACAGATACGCAGTATTTT. This codes for CASRKAGGTDTQYF.

This clone was counted only a few times. The chain couples TRBV6-1 to TRBJ1-2, with TRBD1 identical over 11 bases. Germline loops: CDR1 MNHNS, CDR2 SASEGT. The V and J ends lost 2 bases and 5 bases, in that order; junction bases with no gene match: 16. This CDR3 spans 19 amino acids. The chain's CDR3 is CASSEFASGTGGNLYGYTF. The CDR3 region has the DNA TGTGCCAGCAGTGAATTCGCGTCGGGGACAGGGGGTAATCTATATGGCTACACCTTC.